This is a list of T cell receptor beta chains from one sample in a study of blood T cell repertoires in COVID-19. Libraries were prepared by immunoSEQ multiplex PCR; TCRdb keeps only in-frame clonotypes and omits some of them. Of 110,000 or so clones listed, about 80% are singletons. Sequencing was performed on peripheral blood. All receptors derive from a man aged 70-80 years with acute or convalescent COVID-19. CDR3s include the opening cysteine and the closing phenylalanine or tryptophan. A D gene is named only where the DNA matches it firmly. Some rows mark clone size as missing; the rest say once, few, many or name a class of expanded clone.

j_gene,d_gene,len,v_gene,abundance,CDR3nt,CDR3aa
TRBJ2-5,TRBD2,14,TRBV5-1,.,TGCGCCAGCAGCCTGACTAGCGGCCAAGAGACCCAGTACTTC,CASSLTSGQETQYF
TRBJ1-5,.,15,TRBV2,few,TGTGCCAGCAGTTTCAGCGCAGGACTCAATCAGCCCCAGCATTTT,CASSFSAGLNQPQHF
TRBJ2-7,TRBD2,15,TRBV7-8,.,TGTGCCAGCAGCCCCCTACGTGGGGGGGGCTACGAGCAGTACTTC,CASSPLRGGGYEQYF
TRBJ1-2,TRBD1,14,TRBV5-1,.,TGCGCCAGCAGCCTGACAGGGACGGAAGGTGGCTACACCTTC,CASSLTGTEGGYTF
TRBJ1-5,.,15,TRBV18,.,TGTGCCAGCTCACCAGAGGCACTCAGCAATCAGCCCCAGCATTTT,CASSPEALSNQPQHF
TRBJ2-7,.,14,TRBV5-1,.,TGCGCCAGCAGCTTCGCGGGTACCGCCGACGAGCAGTACTTC,CASSFAGTADEQYF
TRBJ1-1,.,13,TRBV11-2,.,TGTGCCAGCAGCTCCCCTACGAACACTGAAGCTTTCTTT,CASSSPTNTEAFF
TRBJ2-3,TRBD1,16,TRBV18,.,TGTGCCAGCTCACCACCCGGGACAGCGTACACAGATACGCAGTATTTT,CASSPPGTAYTDTQYF
TRBJ2-7,.,14,TRBV6-4,.,TGTGCCAGCAGTGACACTTATTACTCCTACGAGCAGTACTTC,CASSDTYYSYEQYF
TRBJ2-1,TRBD2,15,TRBV7-2,.,TGTGCCAGCAGTGGGCTAGCGGGCTCCTACAATGAGCAGTTCTTC,CASSGLAGSYNEQFF
TRBJ1-1,.,15,TRBV6-2/TRBV6-3,once,TGTGCCAGCAGCCCCGGCGGCAGCTTGAACACTGAAGCTTTCTTT,CASSPGGSLNTEAFF
TRBJ2-5,TRBD1,16,TRBV13,.,TGTGCCAGCAGCCGAACAGGACAGGGATGGGAAGAGACCCAGTACTTC,CASSRTGQGWEETQYF
TRBJ1-4,TRBD1,15,TRBV7-2,.,TGTGCCAGCAGCTTCCAGGGGGCGGGTAATGAAAAACTGTTTTTT,CASSFQGAGNEKLFF
TRBJ1-1,.,13,TRBV18,.,TGTGCCAGCTCCAACCTCGCGGGCACTGAAGCTTTCTTT,CASSNLAGTEAFF
TRBJ2-1,.,14,TRBV7-6,.,TGTGCCAGCAGCCAACAGGACAGCTACAATGAGCAGTTCTTC,CASSQQDSYNEQFF
TRBJ2-2,.,12,TRBV19,.,TGTGCCAGTCGGTGGGAGAACGGGGAGCTGTTTTTT,CASRWENGELFF
TRBJ1-3,.,13,TRBV12-3/TRBV12-4,.,TGTGCCAGCAGTTTCGGGAATCGAAACACCATATATTTT,CASSFGNRNTIYF
TRBJ2-3,TRBD1,17,TRBV5-1,.,TGCGCCAGCAGCTCGGGACAGGCCCCTGGTTTCACAGATACGCAGTATTTT,CASSSGQAPGFTDTQYF
TRBJ2-5,.,15,TRBV3-1/TRBV3-2,.,TGTGCCAGCAGCAACCTCTCCCGGGGACAAGAGACCCAGTACTTC,CASSNLSRGQETQYF
TRBJ2-2,.,15,TRBV6-6,.,TGTGCCAGCAGCCTAACCGCAGGGTTGAACGGGGAGCTGTTTTTT,CASSLTAGLNGELFF
TRBJ1-1,TRBD1,15,TRBV3-1/TRBV3-2,.,TGTGCCAGCAGCCAATGGGGACAGGAGAACACTGAAGCTTTCTTT,CASSQWGQENTEAFF
TRBJ2-7,.,13,TRBV5-4,.,TGTGCCAGCAGCCTCCGGGGTACCTACGAGCAGTACTTC,CASSLRGTYEQYF
TRBJ2-1,TRBD1,14,TRBV19,.,TGTGCCAGTCAATGGGGGACAGGGATAAATGAGCAGTTCTTC,CASQWGTGINEQFF
TRBJ2-3,TRBD2,16,TRBV5-6,.,TGTGCCAGCAGCGACCTTCTAGCGGGAGCATCAGATACGCAGTATTTT,CASSDLLAGASDTQYF
TRBJ1-3,TRBD1,15,TRBV19,.,TGTGCCAGTAGGAGGACAGGTTACTCTGGAAACACCATATATTTT,CASRRTGYSGNTIYF
TRBJ1-3,.,16,TRBV18,.,TGTGCCAGCCACCGCCCGGGGGAGTTCTCTGGAAACACCATATATTTT,CASHRPGEFSGNTIYF
TRBJ2-3,.,14,TRBV19,.,TGTGCCAGTAGTGTAGACAGTTACACAGATACGCAGTATTTT,CASSVDSYTDTQYF
TRBJ1-2,.,14,TRBV10-3,few,TGTGCCATCAGTGACCAGACAGAAGGTTATGGCTACACCTTC,CAISDQTEGYGYTF
TRBJ2-7,.,14,TRBV6-5,.,TGTGCCAGCAGTTACTCGGGGGGTTACTACGAGCAGTACTTC,CASSYSGGYYEQYF
TRBJ2-5,.,14,TRBV6-5,.,TGTGCCAGCAGGAACGGCGCGGGTTCCGGGGCCCAGTACTTC,CASRNGAGSGAQYF